Sequencing of this T cell receptor beta chain was carried out in a study of siplizumab effects on memory and regulatory T cells (dated by TCRdb to between 2018 and 2021). Regarding the study in general: The study examined how the anti-CD2 antibody siplizumab affects alloreactive T-cell subsets in allogeneic mixed lymphocyte reactions built from human PBMCs. Points the paper makes about the study in general: Among mappable alloreactive CD4+ clones, an average Treg-derived fraction of over 60% was observed with siplizumab, compared with around 28% in control reactions. A naive or memory phenotype could not be assigned to roughly 80-97% of proliferating CD4+ or CD8+ clones. Sequences below about 10^-5 frequency were poorly captured, so only a minor fraction of alloreactive clones could be mapped to unstimulated subsets. Unstimulated naive T cells appeared more diverse than memory T cells, and naive cells seemed to contribute substantially to the alloresponse. No functional confirmation was obtained for the suppressive function of proliferating Tregs from siplizumab cultures. The cumulative frequency of alloreactive sequences traceable to unstimulated CD4+ memory T cells was significantly reduced by siplizumab.

Unstimulated CD4+ memory cells were also sequenced in three donor pairs, together with CD4+ naive, CD8+ TEMRA, CD8+ naive and CD8+ effector memory subsets. Sorted unstimulated T cells and proliferating T cells recovered from mixed lymphocyte reactions underwent TCRbeta CDR3 sequencing. Fresh whole blood from roughly ten HLA-typed healthy donors was used to isolate PBMCs. Libraries were prepared through the immunoSEQ multiplex PCR assay. The deep sequencing platform assayed approximately 10^5 TCR templates per sample. Genomic DNA extracted from sorted T cells was used for TCRbeta CDR3 sequencing. In the paper's pipeline: The R programming language was used for clonal analysis of the TCRbeta CDR3 data. Unstimulated samples were compared with post-reaction CFSE-low samples to define alloreactive CD4+ and CD8+ clones. Regulatory or non-regulatory origin was assigned to alloreactive CD4+ clones by matching of sequences to sorted unstimulated Treg and non-Treg repertoires. The table was pulled from immuneACCESS by TCRdb, which kept in-frame rearrangements only. Such tables lose some clones; where checked, under half of the loss comes from unresolved V genes, and the rest has no known cause. V and J calls and clone size come straight from that table; D and trimming were deduced from the DNA. Present in this sample are 56,000 or so clones, approximately 97% of which were seen just once. About 1% of the sample lies in the top ten.

Germline trimming: 4 bases from V, 4 bases from J; junction bases outside gene matches: 4. The CDR3 holds 13 amino acids from the cysteine to the phenylalanine. Kept here is only the CDR3 DNA, which spans 39 bases and is read in frame from base 1. From a lookup of the germline V gene, CDR1 and CDR2 are SQVTM and ANQGSEA. Notes on this clone: This clone's antigen is unknown. Base qualities are not recorded, but no much larger clone differs from it by a single base.

Recombination connected TRBV29-1 to TRBJ2-7; 10 central nucleotides agree with TRBD2. The sequencing input was naive CD8+ T cells sorted from blood. Sample cell subset or site, as interpreted from the label and publication: unstimulated naive T cells. The sequence was obtained from a human donor in good health. For the CDR3, the sequence is CSVVASGSYEQYF. The nucleotides read TGCAGCGTTGTGGCTAGCGGGAGTTACGAGCAGTACTTC.